One and the same sample provided the 5 T cell receptor beta chains below, sequenced in a study of response to subunit inactivated influenza vaccine. TCRdb fed the RT-PCR reads into MiXCR, producing one record per CDR3 protein. The repertoire holds 600,000 to 850,000 distinct CDR3 sequences, 12% to 15% seen once, with 7.5% to 9% in the top ten. Material: PBMCs from blood, obtained around 14 days before vaccination. These receptors all stem from a man between 45 and 60 years old who received an inactivated influenza vaccine.

This clonotype was seen ten or more times. The junction departs from germline at one end; a sequencing error may be responsible. The V call is TRBV3-1, the J call TRBJ2-1; tentatively, D is TRBD1 (6 bases). Germline lookup yields CDR1 LGHDT and CDR2 YNNKEL (reference sequence). This CDR3 is built from 12 residues. CDR3 nucleotides: TGCGCCAGCAGCCAACAGGGATATGAGCAGTTCTTC. It translates to CASSQQGYEQFF.

This clonotype was found once. The chain uses TRBV4-3 and TRBJ2-1; 11 nucleotides match TRBD1. CDR3 length: 14 residues. Per germline, CDR1 LGHNA and CDR2 YSLEER. The V segment lost 0 bases and the J segment 12 bases; nucleotides outside the gene matches: 4. The CDR3 region has the DNA TGCGCCAGCAGCCAAGATTCGGGACAGGGGGTGCAGTTCTTC. This codes for CASSQDSGQGVQFF.

V gene TRBV7-2 combines with J gene TRBJ2-3; 14 bases are a match to TRBD2. The J segment lost 3 bases and the V segment lost 0 bases, leaving 5 bases of the junction unmatched. This CDR3 contains 18 residues. The germline gives CDR1 SGHTA, CDR2 FQGNSA. The CDR3 loop is CASSLAVTSGRGTDTQYF. The CDR3 DNA reads TGTGCCAGCAGCTTAGCGGTGACTAGCGGGAGGGGGACAGATACGCAGTATTTT.

This clonotype has a count of ten or more. V gene TRBV6-1 combines with J gene TRBJ2-3, with 8 positions matching TRBD1. J was trimmed by 5 bases and V by 5 bases; bases with no gene match: 9. Germline V CDR1 and CDR2: MNHNS, SASEGT. CDR3 length: 15 amino acids. CDR3 loop: CASSRYRDRRDTQYF. The DNA for the CDR3 is TGTGCCAGCAGTAGATACCGGGACAGGAGAGATACGCAGTATTTT.

This clonotype was recorded a few times. The chain joins TRBV27 to TRBJ2-7, with TRBD2 matching 10 bases. The CDR3 spans 16 residues. Germline V gives CDR1 MNHEY, CDR2 SMNVEV (reference sequence). Losses at the gene ends were 6 bases for V and 9 bases for J; bases not matched to a gene: 17. The CDR3 sequence: CASRKNPAGGVALQYF. The CDR3, as DNA: TGTGCCAGCAGAAAAAACCCAGCGGGGGGGGTTGCTCTGCAGTACTTC.